Reported below is one T cell receptor beta chain. What it binds is unknown. This specimen comes from a study of shared clonotypes between healthy human individuals. Study overall: Three plates each covered CD4 naive and memory; CD8 naive two, CD8 memory one.

Clones were read by immunoSEQ multiplex PCR, and TCRdb kept only the in-frame ones, dropping some. This repertoire shows approximately 600,000 clones, approximately 95% found once; its top ten account for 0.095% to 0.14%. There are 13 residues in the CDR3. Germline CDR1 reads MNHEY; CDR2 reads SMNVEV (reference sequence). V was clipped by 6 bases and J by 8 bases, with 14 bases between them. General study findings and limits: On the whole, naive subsets had larger estimated richness than memory subsets had. Donor scarcity curtailed the genetic and exposure-history diversity represented herein. The study found lower generation probabilities in non-shared clonotypes than in those shared by all four donors.

Positive CCR7 selection of CD45RO-negative cells yielded the naive CD8 cells, and terminally differentiated effector memory CD45RA+ cells were excluded. The source material was naive CD8+ T cells sorted from blood. The clonotype was recovered from a woman in her 30s in good health. The chain couples TRBV27 to TRBJ2-1; D possibly corresponds to TRBD2 (5 bases). CDR3 in amino acids: CASRYGLADEQFF. The CDR3 DNA reads TGTGCCAGCAGGTACGGACTGGCCGATGAGCAGTTCTTC.